This T cell receptor (beta chain) appears in the sequencing data of a study of prognosis after radiotherapy for stage I lung cancer. Study context: Medical inoperability was considered to apply to all enrolled non-small cell lung cancer patients. In approximately 12 patients the tumors were adenocarcinoma, and in several they were squamous cell carcinoma.

As to this clonotype: One base away lies a much larger clone, so this may be a sequencing read error.

The authors amplified TCR beta CDR3 from genomic DNA using two-round multiplex PCR. Specific primers for each TRBV and TRBJ gene were what first-round PCR used. One entry per CDR3 protein results from TCRdb running MiXCR on the multiplex PCR reads. The table includes tens of thousands of distinct CDR3 sequences, around 40% detected once. The germline V gene has CDR1 DFQATT and CDR2 SNEGSKA (reference sequence). The CDR3 sequence is 14 residues long. Sequencing was performed on PBMCs, taken before or after stereotactic body radiation therapy (not recorded which). This TCR came from a donor of 50 years or more with non-small cell lung cancer. The J gene is TRBJ2-1, the V gene TRBV20-1, with 10 bases matching TRBD1. The DNA of the CDR3 is TGCAGTGCTAGAGGGGACAGGGGAATCAATGAGCAGCTCTTC. Amino acid sequence: CSARGDRGINEQLF.